A selection of T cell receptor beta chains follows, all from one sample in a study of cytomegalovirus exposure and HLA in healthy donors. Sequenced by immunoSEQ multiplex PCR; TCRdb stores in-frame clones only, minus some. The top ten hold 1.7% of the sample, which has under 300,000 clones, nearly 95% seen once. The sample was PBMCs. These receptors were obtained from a girl aged 2 to 9 in good health and CMV-seronegative. Both conserved end residues are part of each CDR3. The D gene is left open where the match is weak. Clone size is shown for a subset of rows, as once, few, many or a class of expanded clone.

cdr3_aa | cdr3_nt | j_call | clone_size | d_call | v_call
CATSREAGAYEQYF | TGTGCCACCAGCAGAGAAGCAGGGGCCTACGAGCAGTACTTC | TRBJ2-7 | few | . | TRBV15
CASSLTRASDTQYF | TGTGCCAGCAGCCTCACCCGCGCGTCAGATACGCAGTATTTT | TRBJ2-3 | . | . | TRBV27
CASSPLTSGSYEQFF | TGTGCCAGCAGCCCACTGACTAGCGGGAGCTATGAGCAGTTCTTC | TRBJ2-1 | . | TRBD2 | TRBV5-6
CASSHRAGGPHEQYF | TGCGCCAGCAGCCACCGAGCGGGAGGGCCCCACGAGCAGTACTTC | TRBJ2-7 | . | TRBD2 | TRBV4-1
CASSLLSGYTF | TGTGCCAGCAGCTTATTGAGTGGCTACACCTTC | TRBJ1-2 | . | . | TRBV7-2
CSARGGVEQYF | TGCAGTGCTAGGGGGGGGGTAGAGCAGTACTTC | TRBJ2-7 | . | TRBD2 | TRBV20-1
CASSLTGDSYTF | TGTGCCAGCAGCCTAACAGGGGATAGCTACACCTTC | TRBJ1-2 | . | TRBD1 | TRBV5-5
CAISGGLSFEAFF | TGTGCCATCAGTGGAGGGTTGAGTTTTGAAGCTTTCTTT | TRBJ1-1 | . | . | TRBV10-3
CASSIATGQGYTF | TGTGCCAGTAGTATAGCGACAGGGCAAGGCTACACCTTC | TRBJ1-2 | . | TRBD1 | TRBV19
CASRGSLTQYF | TGTGCCAGCAGGGGCAGCCTTACGCAGTATTTT | TRBJ2-3 | . | . | TRBV2
CAIKDYDSNQPQHF | TGTGCCATCAAGGACTACGATAGCAATCAGCCCCAGCATTTT | TRBJ1-5 | . | . | TRBV10-3
CASSGSQGNYGYTF | TGTGCCAGCAGTGGCTCTCAGGGAAACTATGGCTACACCTTC | TRBJ1-2 | few | . | TRBV6-5
CASSLGGPTAYEQYF | TGTGCCAGCAGCTTAGGGGGCCCGACGGCCTACGAGCAGTACTTC | TRBJ2-7 | . | . | TRBV7-6
CSGERETQYF | TGCAGCGGAGAAAGAGAGACCCAGTACTTC | TRBJ2-5 | . | . | TRBV29-1
CSSSLLGSGGGQYF | TGTTCCAGCAGCTTGTTGGGGTCCGGGGGGGGGCAGTACTTC | TRBJ2-7 | . | TRBD2 | TRBV7-9
CASRPDRGRGEQYF | TGTGCCAGCAGACCGGACAGGGGGCGCGGGGAGCAGTACTTC | TRBJ2-7 | . | TRBD1 | TRBV27
CASSPDTTPQYF | TGTGCCAGCAGCCCCGACACGACCCCGCAGTATTTT | TRBJ2-3 | . | . | TRBV6-5
CASSHDRVDNEQFF | TGTGCCAGCAGCCATGACAGGGTAGACAATGAGCAGTTCTTC | TRBJ2-1 | . | TRBD1 | TRBV6-6
CATSRVLAGEWNEQFF | TGTGCCACCAGCAGAGTACTAGCGGGAGAGTGGAATGAGCAGTTCTTC | TRBJ2-1 | . | TRBD2 | TRBV15
CASSYSSGTSGNTIYF | TGTGCCAGCAGTTACTCGTCAGGCACCTCTGGAAACACCATATATTTT | TRBJ1-3 | once | . | TRBV6-5
CASDGVRGYEQYF | TGTGCCAGTGACGGAGTCAGGGGCTACGAGCAGTACTTC | TRBJ2-7 | once | . | TRBV6-1
CASSSLTGVGGNQPQHF | TGTGCCAGCAGTTCCCTGACGGGGGTAGGGGGCAATCAGCCCCAGCATTTT | TRBJ1-5 | once | . | TRBV27
CASSLAGTSGTVDEQFF | TGTGCCAGTAGTCTCGCCGGGACTAGCGGGACGGTGGATGAGCAGTTCTTC | TRBJ2-1 | . | TRBD2 | TRBV19
CASSLIGGAEQYF | TGTGCCAGCAGCTTAATTGGAGGGGCCGAGCAGTACTTC | TRBJ2-7 | . | . | TRBV7-3
CASSGLATTGELFF | TGTGCCAGCAGTGGACTAGCAACCACCGGGGAGCTGTTTTTT | TRBJ2-2 | . | TRBD2 | TRBV6-1
CASMVGTGPNYGYTF | TGTGCCAGCATGGTTGGGACAGGGCCCAACTATGGCTACACCTTC | TRBJ1-2 | . | TRBD1 | TRBV2
CASSLWLANNEQFF | TGTGCCAGCAGCTTGTGGCTAGCTAACAATGAGCAGTTCTTC | TRBJ2-1 | once | . | TRBV5-6
CASSERNYEQYF | TGTGCCAGCAGTGAGAGGAACTACGAGCAGTACTTC | TRBJ2-7 | . | . | TRBV6-1
CAWSGGAGTQYF | TGTGCCTGGAGCGGGGGGGCCGGGACCCAGTACTTC | TRBJ2-5 | . | TRBD2 | TRBV30
CASRQSSYEQYF | TGTGCCAGCAGGCAGTCGTCCTACGAGCAGTACTTC | TRBJ2-7 | . | . | TRBV2
CASRRSGTSSSQNTGELFF | TGTGCCAGCAGACGGTCCGGGACTAGTAGTTCCCAGAACACCGGGGAGCTGTTTTTT | TRBJ2-2 | . | TRBD2 | TRBV5-4
CASSDDAASGGKYEQYF | TGTGCCAGCAGTGACGACGCGGCGAGCGGGGGGAAGTACGAGCAGTACTTC | TRBJ2-7 | . | TRBD2 | TRBV25-1
CAWSSRWGGDIGAFF | TGTGCCTGGAGTTCCCGGTGGGGGGGGGATATTGGGGCTTTCTTT | TRBJ1-1 | few | . | TRBV30
CASSYAGEQFF | TGTGCCAGCAGTTATGCGGGGGAGCAGTTCTTC | TRBJ2-1 | once | . | TRBV13
CASSSDRGLGTEAFF | TGTGCCAGCAGCTCGGACAGGGGTCTCGGCACTGAAGCTTTCTTT | TRBJ1-1 | . | TRBD1 | TRBV11-2
CASSCCTEAFF | TGTGCCAGTAGCTGTTGCACTGAAGCTTTCTTT | TRBJ1-1 | . | . | TRBV19
CASSSGDGYTF | TGTGCCAGCAGCTCAGGGGATGGCTACACCTTC | TRBJ1-2 | . | . | TRBV11-2
CASSQGQGWETQYF | TGTGCCAGCAGCCAAGGACAGGGTTGGGAGACCCAGTACTTC | TRBJ2-5 | . | TRBD1 | TRBV4-2
CAISGQVYTEAFF | TGTGCCATCAGTGGACAGGTTTACACTGAAGCTTTCTTT | TRBJ1-1 | . | . | TRBV10-3
CASSPRTSGGNTGELFF | TGCGCCAGCAGCCCACGGACTAGCGGGGGGAACACCGGGGAGCTGTTTTTT | TRBJ2-2 | . | TRBD2 | TRBV5-1
CASRLAGSTDTQYF | TGTGCCAGCAGACTAGCGGGGTCCACAGATACGCAGTATTTT | TRBJ2-3 | . | TRBD2 | TRBV2
CASRYGTTDNEQFF | TGTGCCAGCAGATACGGCACGACAGACAATGAGCAGTTCTTC | TRBJ2-1 | . | . | TRBV6-5
CASRPTRNGNTIYF | TGTGCCAGCAGGCCGACACGGAATGGAAACACCATATATTTT | TRBJ1-3 | . | . | TRBV11-2
CASSQVAGPEAFF | TGCGCCAGCAGCCAAGTTGCAGGGCCTGAAGCTTTCTTT | TRBJ1-1 | . | . | TRBV4-1
CASSLARGQDLSTQYF | TGTGCCAGCAGCTTAGCGCGAGGACAGGACCTAAGCACGCAGTATTTT | TRBJ2-3 | . | TRBD1 | TRBV7-9
CASSQGTGVWLHF | TGTGCCAGCAGCCAAGGCACGGGGGTCTGGCTCCACTTT | TRBJ1-6 | . | . | TRBV4-2
CASSLRDSGPYNEQFF | TGTGCCAGCAGCCTCCGGGACTCAGGCCCTTACAATGAGCAGTTCTTC | TRBJ2-1 | . | . | TRBV7-8
CASTRPPEDYGYTF | TGTGCCAGCACCCGACCCCCCGAGGACTATGGCTACACCTTC | TRBJ1-2 | . | . | TRBV28
CASSLRGGAYNEQFF | TGTGCCAGCAGCCTAAGGGGGGGTGCCTACAATGAGCAGTTCTTC | TRBJ2-1 | . | . | TRBV7-9
CASTPQGAGTGELFF | TGTGCCAGCACCCCCCAGGGGGCGGGCACCGGGGAGCTGTTTTTT | TRBJ2-2 | . | TRBD1 | TRBV27
CASSLPDRVEGYTF | TGTGCCAGCAGCCTCCCCGACAGGGTGGAGGGCTACACCTTC | TRBJ1-2 | . | TRBD1 | TRBV7-9
CASSPDSYSSYNEQFF | TGTGCCAGCTCACCGGACTCCTACAGCTCCTACAATGAGCAGTTCTTC | TRBJ2-1 | . | . | TRBV18
CASSRGMGEQYF | TGTGCCAGCAGTAGGGGCATGGGGGAGCAGTACTTC | TRBJ2-7 | . | . | TRBV6-5
CASSITSSSYEQYF | TGTGCCAGCAGTATTACTAGCAGTTCCTACGAGCAGTACTTC | TRBJ2-7 | . | . | TRBV6-5
CASSYSPAGGGNEQFF | TGTGCCAGCAGTTACTCCCCAGCGGGAGGCGGCAATGAGCAGTTCTTC | TRBJ2-1 | . | TRBD2 | TRBV6-5
CASSYSSDEQYF | TGTGCCAGCAGTTACTCGTCGGACGAGCAGTACTTC | TRBJ2-7 | few | . | TRBV6-6
CASSNHLASSSYEQYF | TGTGCCAGTAGTAACCACCTAGCGTCCAGCTCCTACGAGCAGTACTTC | TRBJ2-7 | . | . | TRBV19
CASSYSPGRYNEKLFF | TGTGCCAGCAGTTACTCCCCCGGTCGTTATAATGAAAAACTGTTTTTT | TRBJ1-4 | . | . | TRBV6-5